This T cell receptor beta chain was observed in a study of blood T cell repertoires in COVID-19. CDR3 length: 14 residues. Germline loops: CDR1 PRHDT, CDR2 FYEKMQ (reference sequence). Trimming took 6 bases from V and 7 from J; bases not matched to a gene: 7. Methods used by the authors: For nucleated cells, counts were estimated from reference gene primer amplification. Here immunoSEQ multiplex PCR was the method, and the copy in TCRdb shows in-frame clones only, minus some. The D gene and trimming were derived from the DNA, and the V and J assignments and clone size from that table. Among approximately 89,000 clones, around 80% were seen once, and the ten largest hold around a quarter.

The clonotype comes from a man aged 65 to 79 with acute or convalescent COVID-19. Material for sequencing was peripheral blood. This chain links TRBV13 with TRBJ2-2; 8 bases fit TRBD2. The CDR3 spells CASSFSGRVGELFF. The CDR3 DNA reads TGTGCCAGCAGTTTCAGCGGGAGAGTCGGGGAGCTGTTTTTT. Full variable domain (missing parts from reference TRBV13 and TRBJ2-2): AAGVIQSPRHLIKEKRETATLKCYPIPRHDTVYWYQQGPGQDPQFLISFYEKMQSDKGSIPDRFSAQQFSDYHSELNMSSLELGDSALYFCASSFSGRVGELFFGEGSRLTVL.